The 10 T cell receptor beta chains below all came from one sample that was sequenced in a study of control samples from healthy donors and cancer patients. The assay was immunoSEQ multiplex PCR, and TCRdb's table has in-frame clones only and misses some. The repertoire holds some 130,000 clones, with around 96% as singletons. The sequencing input was blood. These TCRs come from a young man in good health.

This rearrangement joins TRBV19 to TRBJ2-6, with D unclear. Trimming shortened V by 2 bases and J by 0 bases, and 5 bases separated the two germline ends. The CDR3 extends over 15 amino acids. Germline V gene lookup returns CDR1 LNHDA and CDR2 SQIVND (reference sequence). The CDR3 here is CASSIIYSGANVLTF. The DNA for the CDR3 is TGTGCCAGTAGTATAATTTACTCTGGGGCCAACGTCCTGACTTTC.

The rearrangement joins TRBV4-3 to TRBJ2-7; TRBD2 matches 12 bases. The germline CDR1 and CDR2 sequences are LGHNA and YSLEER. This CDR3 is 15 amino acids long. J gave up 2 bases and V 2 bases, and 1 base lay outside the gene matches. As DNA, the CDR3 is TGCGCCAGCAGCCAACGACTAGCGGGGGCCTACGAGCAGTACTTC. Translated: CASSQRLAGAYEQYF.

The rearrangement links TRBV24-1 to TRBJ2-7; D is perhaps TRBD1 or TRBD2 (5 bases each). The V end lost 7 bases, the J end lost 6 bases, and 12 bases lay between the germline ends. Germline CDR1 reads KGHDR; CDR2 reads SFDVKD. This CDR3 spans 12 amino acids. CDR3 sequence (DNA): TGTGCCACCAGCGTCGGGGCGGGCGAGCAGTACTTC. It encodes CATSVGAGEQYF.

About this clone itself: A read error may account for a junction end that differs from germline. The chain couples TRBV7-2 to TRBJ1-3, with unresolved D. The germline CDR1 and CDR2 sequences are SGHTA and FQGNSA. CDR3 size: 14 residues. The CDR3 nucleotides are TGTGCCAGCAGCTCCCGCCTCTCTGGAGACACCATATATTTT. This gives the protein CASSSRLSGDTIYF.

This chain connects TRBV9 to TRBJ2-3; 9 bases agree with TRBD1. The CDR3 spans 14 residues. The trim removed 3 bases at V and 5 bases at J, leaving 4 bases unmatched. In germline, CDR1 is SGDLS, CDR2 YYNGEE. Written as DNA, the CDR3 is TGTGCCAGCAGCGACGACAGGGGGGGAGATACGCAGTATTTT. The encoded protein is CASSDDRGGDTQYF.

The chain links TRBV5-1 to TRBJ1-6; D is unresolved. Trimming removed 0 bases from V and 0 bases from J, with 10 bases in between. CDR1 is SGHRS, CDR2 YFSETQ, per germline. This CDR3 contains 17 residues. In DNA form, the CDR3 reads TGCGCCAGCAGCTTGGGACCGCAGAGCTCCTATAATTCACCCCTCCACTTT. Its translation is CASSLGPQSSYNSPLHF.

The chain couples TRBV3-1 (or the pseudogene TRBV3-2) to TRBJ2-5; the D gene is possibly TRBD1 (5 bases). Trimming stripped 1 base from V and 4 bases from J, with 13 bases between. The CDR3 is made up of 15 amino acids. Germline V gives CDR1 LGHDT, CDR2 YNNKEL (reference sequence). The CDR3 protein is CASSQGERGAETQYF. CDR3 sequence (DNA): TGTGCCAGCAGCCAAGGGGAAAGGGGCGCAGAGACCCAGTACTTC.

The rearrangement uses TRBV18 and TRBJ1-6, with 7 bases aligning to TRBD1. This CDR3 comprises 13 residues. Germline loops: CDR1 KGHSH, CDR2 LQKENI. V trimming: 6 bases; J trimming: 8 bases; junction bases outside the gene matches: 4. This CDR3 reads CASSDRVDSPLHF. CDR3 coding DNA: TGTGCCAGCTCCGACAGGGTGGATTCACCCCTCCACTTT.

The rearrangement joins TRBV9 to TRBJ2-1; D gene unclear. The CDR3 runs to 16 residues. Trimming stripped 0 bases from V and 5 bases from J, with 15 bases between. Germline V CDR1 and CDR2: SGDLS, YYNGEE. CDR3 region: CASSVGTSRLDNEQFF. The CDR3 nucleotides read TGTGCCAGCAGCGTAGGAACATCAAGGCTGGACAATGAGCAGTTCTTC.

The chain links TRBV18 to TRBJ2-7; no firm D call. The CDR3 loop spans 14 amino acids. CDR1 and CDR2 from the germline V gene are KGHSH and LQKENI. The V end lost 2 bases, the J end lost 3 bases, and 11 bases lay between the germline ends. In DNA form, the CDR3 reads TGTGCCAGCTCACCAACCGCCATAGGCTACGAGCAGTACTTC. This translates into CASSPTAIGYEQYF.